The entry that follows covers one TCR beta chain sequence. What it binds is unknown. V lost 2 bases and J 1 base, leaving 6 bases between the germline ends. The CDR3 has 14 residues. The germline V gene has CDR1 MDHEN and CDR2 SYDVKM. Libraries were prepared by immunoSEQ multiplex PCR; TCRdb keeps only in-frame clonotypes and omits some of them. Among over 30,000 clones, roughly 90% were seen once, and the ten largest hold around 0.86%. The sample belongs to a study of T cells in narcolepsy. Whole-study context: Patients with NT1 or NT2 and healthy control donors were enrolled. Findings and limits, study-wide: Autoreactive clone sequences were missing from some blood memory CD4+ repertoires. Autoreactive clonotypes reportedly recurred in blood of same and different patients, not controls. HCRT-specific and TRIB2-specific autoreactive clonotypes appeared among same-patient CSF and blood CD4+ clonotypes.

Sequencing was done on a sample of CD45RA- memory CD4+ T cells from PBMCs. The source is a human donor with narcolepsy. The V gene is TRBV28, the J gene TRBJ2-1; no clear D gene. In nucleotides, the CDR3 is TGTGCCAGCAGTTTAGGGTTGTCCTACAATGAGCAGTTCTTC. This codes for CASSLGLSYNEQFF.